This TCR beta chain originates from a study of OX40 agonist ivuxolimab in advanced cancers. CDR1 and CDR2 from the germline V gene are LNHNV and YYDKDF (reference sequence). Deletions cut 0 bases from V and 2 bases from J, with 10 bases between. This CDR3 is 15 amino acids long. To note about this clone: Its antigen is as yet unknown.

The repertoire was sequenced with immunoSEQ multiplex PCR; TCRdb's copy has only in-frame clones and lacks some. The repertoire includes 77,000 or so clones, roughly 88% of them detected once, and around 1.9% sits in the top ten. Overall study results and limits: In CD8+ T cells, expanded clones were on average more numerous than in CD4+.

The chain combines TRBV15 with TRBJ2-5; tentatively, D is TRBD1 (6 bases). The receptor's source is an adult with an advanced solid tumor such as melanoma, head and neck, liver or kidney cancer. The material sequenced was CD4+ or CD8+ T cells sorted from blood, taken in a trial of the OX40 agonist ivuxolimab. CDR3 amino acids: CATSREGAVQETQYF. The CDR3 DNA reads TGTGCCACCAGCAGAGAGGGGGCGGTTCAAGAGACCCAGTACTTC.